These T cell receptor beta chains were read from a single sample in a study of early T cells in non-severe SARS-CoV-2 infection. TCRdb re-derived calls from the 5' RACE reads in MiXCR, one entry per CDR3 protein. Of approximately 100,000 distinct CDR3 sequences listed, 12% to 15% are singletons. Specimen: whole blood. The origin of the receptors is an adult who was a healthcare worker with PCR-confirmed SARS-CoV-2 infection or an uninfected control (not recorded which). Each CDR3 is given with its conserved first and last residue. D genes are given only for firm matches. Size tells how often a clone was seen (once, few, many) or the class of an expanded clone, and some rows leave it out.

v_call: TRBV5-5
d_call: NA
j_call: TRBJ2-2
clone_size: NA
cdr3_aa: CASSVAGTDTGELFF
cdr3_nt: TGTGCCAGCAGCGTAGCCGGGACCGACACCGGGGAGCTGTTTTTT

v_call: TRBV7-3
d_call: NA
j_call: TRBJ1-6
clone_size: few
cdr3_aa: CASSLRGDSPLHF
cdr3_nt: TGTGCCAGCAGCTTGCGGGGGGATTCACCCCTCCACTTT

v_call: TRBV7-9
d_call: NA
j_call: TRBJ1-1
clone_size: few
cdr3_aa: CASSLWGSNTEAFF
cdr3_nt: TGTGCCAGCAGCTTATGGGGCTCGAACACTGAAGCTTTCTTT

v_call: TRBV5-1
d_call: NA
j_call: TRBJ1-6
clone_size: NA
cdr3_aa: CASSLGGYNSPLHF
cdr3_nt: TGCGCCAGCAGCTTGGGAGGATATAATTCACCCCTCCACTTT

v_call: TRBV12-3/TRBV12-4
d_call: TRBD2
j_call: TRBJ2-3
clone_size: NA
cdr3_aa: CASSGRASDTQYF
cdr3_nt: TGTGCCAGCAGTGGGAGGGCTTCAGATACGCAGTATTTT

v_call: TRBV7-3
d_call: TRBD1
j_call: TRBJ2-4
clone_size: many
cdr3_aa: CASSRMGQPFPIQYF
cdr3_nt: TGTGCCAGCAGCCGAATGGGACAGCCTTTTCCCATTCAGTACTTC

v_call: TRBV6-2/TRBV6-3
d_call: NA
j_call: TRBJ2-2
clone_size: NA
cdr3_aa: CASSWTKDTGELFF
cdr3_nt: TGTGCCAGCAGTTGGACTAAGGACACCGGGGAGCTGTTTTTT

v_call: TRBV7-8
d_call: NA
j_call: TRBJ1-1
clone_size: many
cdr3_aa: CASSLRGGLNTEAFF
cdr3_nt: TGTGCCAGCAGCTTAAGGGGGGGACTGAACACTGAAGCTTTCTTT

v_call: TRBV5-6
d_call: TRBD2
j_call: TRBJ2-5
clone_size: few
cdr3_aa: CASSLGPGLAETQYF
cdr3_nt: TGTGCCAGCAGCTTGGGGCCCGGACTAGCAGAGACCCAGTACTTC

v_call: TRBV9
d_call: NA
j_call: TRBJ2-3
clone_size: NA
cdr3_aa: CASSVLTQWDTQYF
cdr3_nt: TGTGCCAGCAGCGTATTAACCCAGTGGGATACGCAGTATTTT

v_call: TRBV11-2
d_call: NA
j_call: TRBJ1-6
clone_size: few
cdr3_aa: CASSFGGAKDNSPLHF
cdr3_nt: TGTGCCAGCAGCTTTGGGGGGGCGAAAGATAATTCACCCCTCCACTTT

v_call: TRBV29-1
d_call: NA
j_call: TRBJ1-1
clone_size: few
cdr3_aa: CSVGRGGTEAFF
cdr3_nt: TGCAGCGTTGGCAGGGGCGGCACTGAAGCTTTCTTT

v_call: TRBV10-3
d_call: NA
j_call: TRBJ1-4
clone_size: few
cdr3_aa: CAISGTEDEKPFF
cdr3_nt: TGTGCCATCAGTGGGACAGAGGATGAAAAACCGTTTTTT

v_call: TRBV6-1
d_call: NA
j_call: TRBJ1-5
clone_size: few
cdr3_aa: CASSERRNQPQHF
cdr3_nt: TGTGCCAGCAGTGAAAGGAGGAATCAGCCCCAGCATTTT

v_call: TRBV28
d_call: NA
j_call: TRBJ1-2
clone_size: NA
cdr3_aa: CASGLTGPNYGYTF
cdr3_nt: TGTGCCAGCGGCCTAACAGGGCCCAACTATGGCTACACCTTC

v_call: TRBV18
d_call: NA
j_call: TRBJ1-1
clone_size: many
cdr3_aa: CASSPDTEAFF
cdr3_nt: TGTGCCAGCTCACCGGACACTGAAGCTTTCTTT

v_call: TRBV12-3/TRBV12-4
d_call: NA
j_call: TRBJ1-2
clone_size: few
cdr3_aa: CASSFGDSPANYGYTF
cdr3_nt: TGTGCCAGCAGTTTCGGGGATTCCCCAGCTAACTATGGCTACACCTTC

v_call: TRBV10-1
d_call: NA
j_call: TRBJ2-5
clone_size: NA
cdr3_aa: CASSESRIGVQETQYF
cdr3_nt: TGCGCCAGCAGTGAGTCCAGGATAGGAGTTCAAGAGACCCAGTACTTC

v_call: TRBV4-1
d_call: TRBD1
j_call: TRBJ2-5
clone_size: NA
cdr3_aa: CASSRYGTVTKETQYF
cdr3_nt: TGCGCCAGCAGCCGATACGGGACAGTCACGAAAGAGACCCAGTACTTC

v_call: TRBV4-3
d_call: TRBD2
j_call: TRBJ2-3
clone_size: NA
cdr3_aa: CASSQGTSGADTQYF
cdr3_nt: TGCGCCAGCAGCCAGGGAACTAGCGGCGCGGATACGCAGTATTTT

v_call: TRBV11-3
d_call: TRBD2
j_call: TRBJ2-1
clone_size: NA
cdr3_aa: CASSLVYSGGLDEQFF
cdr3_nt: TGTGCCAGCAGCTTAGTATATAGCGGGGGGTTAGATGAGCAGTTCTTC

v_call: TRBV10-3
d_call: TRBD1
j_call: TRBJ2-7
clone_size: few
cdr3_aa: CAISDSRTGKNEQYF
cdr3_nt: TGTGCCATCAGTGATTCACGGACAGGGAAAAACGAGCAGTACTTC

v_call: TRBV5-1
d_call: NA
j_call: TRBJ2-5
clone_size: many
cdr3_aa: CASSFVAPPETQYF
cdr3_nt: TGCGCCAGCAGCTTTGTCGCACCCCCCGAGACCCAGTACTTC

v_call: TRBV7-3
d_call: NA
j_call: TRBJ1-1
clone_size: NA
cdr3_aa: CASSSMGRSTEAFF
cdr3_nt: TGTGCCAGCAGCTCCATGGGGAGGAGCACTGAAGCTTTCTTT

v_call: TRBV4-3
d_call: TRBD1
j_call: TRBJ1-2
clone_size: few
cdr3_aa: CASSQDRGAGYGYTF
cdr3_nt: TGCGCCAGCAGCCAGGACAGGGGAGCGGGCTATGGCTACACCTTC

v_call: TRBV29-1
d_call: NA
j_call: TRBJ1-1
clone_size: many
cdr3_aa: CSVGVQGNTEAFF
cdr3_nt: TGCAGCGTCGGAGTACAGGGGAACACTGAAGCTTTCTTT

v_call: TRBV25-1
d_call: NA
j_call: TRBJ2-7
clone_size: few
cdr3_aa: CASSEPGGTYEQYF
cdr3_nt: TGTGCCAGCAGTGAGCCAGGGGGGACCTACGAGCAGTACTTC

v_call: TRBV20-1
d_call: NA
j_call: TRBJ1-1
clone_size: NA
cdr3_aa: CSASGLADTEAFF
cdr3_nt: TGCAGTGCTAGCGGTCTTGCGGATACTGAAGCTTTCTTT

v_call: TRBV6-6
d_call: TRBD1
j_call: TRBJ2-7
clone_size: few
cdr3_aa: CASRAGQVSYEQYF
cdr3_nt: TGTGCCAGCAGGGCGGGACAGGTGTCCTACGAGCAGTACTTC

v_call: TRBV11-2
d_call: TRBD1
j_call: TRBJ2-3
clone_size: many
cdr3_aa: CASSLEAQGANTDTQYF
cdr3_nt: TGTGCCAGCAGCTTAGAAGCCCAGGGGGCCAATACAGATACGCAGTATTTT

v_call: TRBV24-1
d_call: TRBD1
j_call: TRBJ2-1
clone_size: few
cdr3_aa: CATSSRDREYNEQFF
cdr3_nt: TGTGCCACTAGCTCCCGGGACAGGGAGTACAATGAGCAGTTCTTC

v_call: TRBV7-9
d_call: NA
j_call: TRBJ1-5
clone_size: NA
cdr3_aa: CASSYGGDQPQHF
cdr3_nt: TGTGCCAGCAGCTACGGAGGGGATCAGCCCCAGCATTTT

v_call: TRBV7-2
d_call: TRBD1
j_call: TRBJ1-2
clone_size: few
cdr3_aa: CASSLAPQGASYGYTF
cdr3_nt: TGTGCCAGCAGCTTAGCGCCGCAGGGGGCTAGCTATGGCTACACCTTC

v_call: TRBV20-1
d_call: NA
j_call: TRBJ1-1
clone_size: NA
cdr3_aa: CSAQPHSRETEAFF
cdr3_nt: TGCAGTGCTCAGCCTCATAGTCGGGAGACTGAAGCTTTCTTT

v_call: TRBV29-1
d_call: NA
j_call: TRBJ2-7
clone_size: NA
cdr3_aa: CSVAAGFGGGMHEQYF
cdr3_nt: TGCAGCGTTGCCGCCGGATTTGGAGGGGGCATGCACGAGCAGTACTTC

v_call: TRBV3-1
d_call: NA
j_call: TRBJ2-3
clone_size: NA
cdr3_aa: CASASTDTQYF
cdr3_nt: TGTGCCAGCGCAAGCACAGATACGCAGTATTTT

v_call: TRBV5-1
d_call: TRBD1
j_call: TRBJ1-6
clone_size: NA
cdr3_aa: CASRQTGTGNSPLHF
cdr3_nt: TGCGCCAGCAGACAAACCGGGACAGGGAATTCACCCCTCCACTTT

v_call: TRBV30
d_call: NA
j_call: TRBJ1-2
clone_size: few
cdr3_aa: CAWGRDPYGYTF
cdr3_nt: TGTGCCTGGGGACGCGACCCCTATGGCTACACCTTC

v_call: TRBV11-2
d_call: TRBD1
j_call: TRBJ2-3
clone_size: NA
cdr3_aa: CASSIRQGGADTQYF
cdr3_nt: TGTGCCAGCAGCATAAGACAGGGTGGGGCAGATACGCAGTATTTT

v_call: TRBV18
d_call: NA
j_call: TRBJ1-3
clone_size: NA
cdr3_aa: CASSPDGDSGNTIYF
cdr3_nt: TGTGCCAGCTCACCGGACGGGGACTCTGGAAACACCATATATTTT

v_call: TRBV12-3/TRBV12-4
d_call: TRBD1
j_call: TRBJ1-1
clone_size: many
cdr3_aa: CASSNTGIGQEKAFF
cdr3_nt: TGTGCCAGCAGTAATACAGGGATTGGACAGGAAAAAGCTTTCTTT

v_call: TRBV12-3/TRBV12-4
d_call: TRBD2
j_call: TRBJ2-3
clone_size: many
cdr3_aa: CASSLGSSGGTDTQYF
cdr3_nt: TGTGCCAGCAGTTTAGGGTCTAGCGGGGGCACAGATACGCAGTATTTT

v_call: TRBV6-2/TRBV6-3
d_call: NA
j_call: TRBJ1-2
clone_size: few
cdr3_aa: CASNTNYGYTF
cdr3_nt: TGTGCCAGCAACACTAACTATGGCTACACCTTC

v_call: TRBV10-2
d_call: TRBD2
j_call: TRBJ2-2
clone_size: many
cdr3_aa: CASRREGLTGELFF
cdr3_nt: TGCGCCAGCAGGAGGGAGGGACTCACCGGGGAGCTGTTTTTT

v_call: TRBV9
d_call: NA
j_call: TRBJ1-2
clone_size: few
cdr3_aa: CASSPSGGGNYGYTF
cdr3_nt: TGTGCCAGCAGCCCCTCAGGCGGCGGTAACTATGGCTACACCTTC

v_call: TRBV19
d_call: NA
j_call: TRBJ2-1
clone_size: few
cdr3_aa: CASSIAVGNEQFF
cdr3_nt: TGTGCCAGTAGTATTGCTGTGGGCAATGAGCAGTTCTTC

v_call: TRBV11-2
d_call: NA
j_call: TRBJ2-5
clone_size: many
cdr3_aa: CASSLGGLGRETQYF
cdr3_nt: TGTGCCAGCAGCTTAGGGGGCCTGGGGCGAGAGACCCAGTACTTC

v_call: TRBV5-1
d_call: NA
j_call: TRBJ2-5
clone_size: NA
cdr3_aa: CASSLRSAETQYF
cdr3_nt: TGCGCCAGCAGCCTCCGTTCGGCAGAGACCCAGTACTTC

v_call: TRBV20-1
d_call: TRBD1
j_call: TRBJ1-1
clone_size: few
cdr3_aa: CSARDRVDRVKEAFF
cdr3_nt: TGCAGTGCTAGAGACCGAGTAGACAGGGTGAAGGAAGCTTTCTTT

v_call: TRBV5-6
d_call: NA
j_call: TRBJ1-4
clone_size: few
cdr3_aa: CASSYGTENEKLFF
cdr3_nt: TGTGCCAGCAGCTACGGGACGGAAAATGAAAAACTGTTTTTT